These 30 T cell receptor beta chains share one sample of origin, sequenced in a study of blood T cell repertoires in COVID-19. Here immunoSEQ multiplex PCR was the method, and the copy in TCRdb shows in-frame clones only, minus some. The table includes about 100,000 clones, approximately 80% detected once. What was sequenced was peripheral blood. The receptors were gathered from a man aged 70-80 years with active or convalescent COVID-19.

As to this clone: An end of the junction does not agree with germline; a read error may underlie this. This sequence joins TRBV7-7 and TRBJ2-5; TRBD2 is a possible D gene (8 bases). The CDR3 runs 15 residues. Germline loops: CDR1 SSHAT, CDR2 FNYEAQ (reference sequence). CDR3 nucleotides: TGTGCTAGCAGCGGGGGACAGCTCCCCCAAGAGACCCAGTACTTC. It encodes CASSGGQLPQETQYF. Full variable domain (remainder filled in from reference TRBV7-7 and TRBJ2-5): GAGVSQSPRYKVTKRGQDVTLRCDPISSHATLYWYQQALGQGPEFLTYFNYEAQPDKSGLPSDRFSAERPEGSISTLTIQRTEQRDSAMYRCASSGGQLPQETQYFGPGTRLLVL.

The CDR3 DNA follows: TGCGCCAGCAGCCTCCAGGGGAATTATGGCTACACCTTC. Protein sequence: CASSLQGNYGYTF. The rearrangement links TRBV4-1 to TRBJ1-2, with D tentatively TRBD1 (6 bases). The V gene's germline CDR1 is MGHRA and CDR2 YSYEKL. V was cut by 4 bases and J by 5 bases, with 11 bases left in between. The CDR3 extends over 13 amino acids.

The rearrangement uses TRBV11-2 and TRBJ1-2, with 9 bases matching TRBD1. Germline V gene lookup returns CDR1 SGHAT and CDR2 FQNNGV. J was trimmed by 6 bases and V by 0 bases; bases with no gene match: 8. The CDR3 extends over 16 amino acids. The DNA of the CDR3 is TGTGCCAGCAGCTTAGATCGGGGGACAGGGATGGATGGCTACACCTTC. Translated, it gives CASSLDRGTGMDGYTF.

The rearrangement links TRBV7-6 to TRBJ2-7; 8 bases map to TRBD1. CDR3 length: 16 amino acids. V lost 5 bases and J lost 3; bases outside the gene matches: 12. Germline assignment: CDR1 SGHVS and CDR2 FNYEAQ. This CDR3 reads CASSHPGQEGFYEQYF. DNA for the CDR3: TGTGCCAGCAGCCACCCGGGACAGGAGGGCTTCTACGAGCAGTACTTC.

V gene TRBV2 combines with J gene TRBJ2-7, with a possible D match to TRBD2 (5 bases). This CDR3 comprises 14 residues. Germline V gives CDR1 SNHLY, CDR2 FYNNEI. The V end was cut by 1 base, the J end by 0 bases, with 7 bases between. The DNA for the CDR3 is TGTGCCAGCAGTGAAGGAGGGAACTCCTACGAGCAGTACTTC. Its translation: CASSEGGNSYEQYF.

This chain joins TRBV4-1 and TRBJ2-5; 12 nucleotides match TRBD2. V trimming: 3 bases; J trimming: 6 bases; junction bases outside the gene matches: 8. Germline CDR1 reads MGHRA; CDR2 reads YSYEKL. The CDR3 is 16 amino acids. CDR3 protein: CASSQTTGLAGKTQYF. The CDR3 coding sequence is TGCGCCAGCAGCCAGACAACCGGACTAGCGGGAAAGACCCAGTACTTC.

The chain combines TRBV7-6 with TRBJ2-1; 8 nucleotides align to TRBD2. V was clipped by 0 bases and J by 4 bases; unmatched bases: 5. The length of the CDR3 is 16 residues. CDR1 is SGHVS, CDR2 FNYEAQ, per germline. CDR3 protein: CASSLASAGAYNEQFF. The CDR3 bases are TGTGCCAGCAGCTTAGCGTCAGCGGGAGCTTACAATGAGCAGTTCTTC.

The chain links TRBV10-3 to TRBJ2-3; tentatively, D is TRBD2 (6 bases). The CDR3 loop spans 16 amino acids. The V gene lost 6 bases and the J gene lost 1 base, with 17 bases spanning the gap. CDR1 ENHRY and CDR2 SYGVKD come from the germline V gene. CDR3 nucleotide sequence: TGTGCCATCAGCCCCTCAGCCGGGACTGGCACAGATACGCAGTATTTT. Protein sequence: CAISPSAGTGTDTQYF.

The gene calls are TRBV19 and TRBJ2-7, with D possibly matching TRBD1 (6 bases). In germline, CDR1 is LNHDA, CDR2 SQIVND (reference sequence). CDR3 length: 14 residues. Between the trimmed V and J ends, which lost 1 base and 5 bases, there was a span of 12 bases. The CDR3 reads CASSIAGRGHEQYF. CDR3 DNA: TGTGCCAGTAGTATAGCGGGCAGGGGCCACGAGCAGTACTTC.

The CDR3 DNA reads TGTGCCACCAGCACCCCTAGCACAGATACGCAGTATTTT. Amino acids: CATSTPSTDTQYF. The chain recombines TRBV15 with TRBJ2-3, with no clear D. CDR1 and CDR2 from the germline V gene are LNHNV and YYDKDF (reference sequence). The germline V and J ends were trimmed by 4 bases and 0 bases, with 5 bases remaining between them. The CDR3 has 13 amino acids.

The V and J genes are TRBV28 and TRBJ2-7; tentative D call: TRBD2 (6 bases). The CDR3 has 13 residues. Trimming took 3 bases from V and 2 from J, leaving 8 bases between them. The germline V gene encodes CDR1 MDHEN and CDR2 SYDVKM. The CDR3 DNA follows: TGTGCCAGCAGTTTCAGGGAGGCCTACGAGCAGTACTTC. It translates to CASSFREAYEQYF.

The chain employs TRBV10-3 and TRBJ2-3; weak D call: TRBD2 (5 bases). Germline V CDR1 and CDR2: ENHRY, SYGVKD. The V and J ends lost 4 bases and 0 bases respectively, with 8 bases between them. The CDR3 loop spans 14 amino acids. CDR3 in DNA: TGTGCCATCAGTGTGGGAGCGAGCACAGATACGCAGTATTTT. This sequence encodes CAISVGASTDTQYF.

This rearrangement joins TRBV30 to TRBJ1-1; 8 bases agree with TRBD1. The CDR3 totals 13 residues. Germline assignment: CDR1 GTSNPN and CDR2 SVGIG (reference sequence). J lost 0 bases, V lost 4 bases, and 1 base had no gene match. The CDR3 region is CAWMGQVNTEAFF. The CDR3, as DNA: TGTGCCTGGATGGGACAGGTGAACACTGAAGCTTTCTTT.

CDR3 region: CASSLWEGDGYTF. CDR3 sequence (DNA): TGTGCCAGCAGCTTATGGGAGGGGGATGGCTACACCTTC. The chain links TRBV7-2 to TRBJ1-2; D perhaps matches TRBD1 (6 bases). With 2 bases removed from V and 6 bases from J, the gap between germline ends came to 10 bases. CDR1 SGHTA and CDR2 FQGNSA come from the germline V gene. The CDR3 is 13 residues long.

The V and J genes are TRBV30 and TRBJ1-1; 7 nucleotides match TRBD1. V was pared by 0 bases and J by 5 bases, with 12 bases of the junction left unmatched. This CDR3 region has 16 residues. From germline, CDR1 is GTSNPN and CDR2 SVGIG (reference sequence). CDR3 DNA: TGTGCCTGGAGTGTAGCCCAGACAGGGAGATGGACTGAAGCTTTCTTT. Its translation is CAWSVAQTGRWTEAFF.

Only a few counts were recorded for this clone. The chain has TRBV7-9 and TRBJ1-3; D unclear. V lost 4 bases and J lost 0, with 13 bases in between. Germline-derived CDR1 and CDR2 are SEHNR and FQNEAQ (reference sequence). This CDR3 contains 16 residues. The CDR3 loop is CASSSTVTSSGNTIYF. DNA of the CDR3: TGTGCCAGCAGCTCTACGGTGACATCCTCTGGAAACACCATATATTTT.

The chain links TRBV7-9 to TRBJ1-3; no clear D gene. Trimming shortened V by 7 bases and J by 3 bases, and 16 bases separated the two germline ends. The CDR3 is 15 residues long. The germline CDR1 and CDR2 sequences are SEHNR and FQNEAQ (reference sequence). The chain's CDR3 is CASTPGGYIGNTIYF. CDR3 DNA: TGTGCCAGCACCCCAGGAGGGTACATTGGAAACACCATATATTTT.

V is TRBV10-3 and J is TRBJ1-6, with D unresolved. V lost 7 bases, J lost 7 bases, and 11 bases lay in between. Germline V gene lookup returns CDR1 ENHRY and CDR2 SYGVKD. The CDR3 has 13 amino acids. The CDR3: CAITSGINSPLHF. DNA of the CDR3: TGTGCCATCACCTCCGGGATAAATTCACCCCTCCACTTT.

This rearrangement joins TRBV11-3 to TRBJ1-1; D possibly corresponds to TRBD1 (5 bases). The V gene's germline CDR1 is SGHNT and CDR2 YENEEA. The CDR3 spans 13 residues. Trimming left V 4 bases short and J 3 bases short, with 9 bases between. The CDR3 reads CASSSRGDTEAFF. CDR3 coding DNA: TGTGCCAGCAGCTCACGGGGGGACACTGAAGCTTTCTTT.

CDR3 residues: CASSAVSGFTDTQYF. The CDR3 coding sequence is TGTGCCAGCAGCGCCGTTAGCGGGTTCACAGATACGCAGTATTTT. The V and J genes are TRBV7-2 and TRBJ2-3, with 7 bases aligning to TRBD2. Trimming at V came to 5 bases and at J to 2 bases, leaving 7 bases not matched to a gene. Looked up from germline, CDR1 is SGHTA and CDR2 is FQGNSA. The CDR3 is 15 amino acids.

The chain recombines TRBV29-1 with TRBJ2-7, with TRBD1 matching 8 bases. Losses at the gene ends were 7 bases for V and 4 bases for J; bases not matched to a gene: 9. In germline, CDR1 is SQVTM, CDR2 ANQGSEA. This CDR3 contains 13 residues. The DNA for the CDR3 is TGCAGCGGATCGACAGGGGCGGAATACGAGCAGTACTTC. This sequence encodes CSGSTGAEYEQYF.

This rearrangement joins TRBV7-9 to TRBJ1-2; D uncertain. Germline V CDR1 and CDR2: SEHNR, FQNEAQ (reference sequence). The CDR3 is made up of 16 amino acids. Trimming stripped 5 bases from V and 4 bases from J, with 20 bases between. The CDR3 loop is CASSPSDPTGGYGYTF. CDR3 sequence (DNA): TGTGCCAGCAGCCCCTCCGACCCGACTGGAGGCTATGGCTACACCTTC.

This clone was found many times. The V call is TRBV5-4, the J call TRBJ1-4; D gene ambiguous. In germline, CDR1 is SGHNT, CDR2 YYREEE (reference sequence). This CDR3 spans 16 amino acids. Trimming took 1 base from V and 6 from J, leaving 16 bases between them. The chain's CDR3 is CASSLFEAGSYEKLFF. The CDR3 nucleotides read TGTGCCAGCAGCTTGTTCGAAGCCGGGTCCTATGAAAAACTGTTTTTT.

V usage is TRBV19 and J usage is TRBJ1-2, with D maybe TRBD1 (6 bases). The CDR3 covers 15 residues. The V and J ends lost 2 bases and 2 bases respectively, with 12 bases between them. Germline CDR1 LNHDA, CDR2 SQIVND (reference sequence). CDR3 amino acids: CASSIRPGTNYGYTF. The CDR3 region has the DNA TGTGCCAGTAGTATAAGGCCAGGGACAAACTATGGCTACACCTTC. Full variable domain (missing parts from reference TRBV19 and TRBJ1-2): DGGITQSPKYLFRKEGQNVTLSCEQNLNHDAMYWYRQDPGQGLRLIYYSQIVNDFQKGDIAEGYSVSREKKESFPLTVTSAQKNPTAFYLCASSIRPGTNYGYTFGSGTRLTVV.

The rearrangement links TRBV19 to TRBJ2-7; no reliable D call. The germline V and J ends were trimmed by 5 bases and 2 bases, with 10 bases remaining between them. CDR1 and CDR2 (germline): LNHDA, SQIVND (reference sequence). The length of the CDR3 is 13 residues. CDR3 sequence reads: CASSGTATYEQYF. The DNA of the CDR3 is TGTGCCAGTAGTGGAACAGCTACCTACGAGCAGTACTTC.

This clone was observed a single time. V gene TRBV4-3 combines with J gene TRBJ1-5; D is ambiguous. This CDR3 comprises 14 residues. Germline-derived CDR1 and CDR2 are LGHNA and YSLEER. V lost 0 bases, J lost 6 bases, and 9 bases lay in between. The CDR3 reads CASSQDSFGQPQHF. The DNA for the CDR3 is TGCGCCAGCAGCCAAGACTCCTTCGGTCAGCCCCAGCATTTT.

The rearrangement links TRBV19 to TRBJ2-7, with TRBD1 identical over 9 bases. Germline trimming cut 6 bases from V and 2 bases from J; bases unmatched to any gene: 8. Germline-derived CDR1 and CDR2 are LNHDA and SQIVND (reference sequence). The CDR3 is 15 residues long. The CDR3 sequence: CASRLRQGGPYEQYF. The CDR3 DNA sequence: TGTGCCAGTAGGCTTCGACAGGGGGGCCCCTACGAGCAGTACTTC.

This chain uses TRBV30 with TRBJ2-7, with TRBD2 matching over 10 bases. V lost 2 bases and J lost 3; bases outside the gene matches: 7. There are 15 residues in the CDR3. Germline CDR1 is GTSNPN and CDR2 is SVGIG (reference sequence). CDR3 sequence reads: CAWSKVAGGLYEQYF. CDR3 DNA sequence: TGTGCCTGGAGTAAAGTAGCGGGAGGCCTCTACGAGCAGTACTTC.

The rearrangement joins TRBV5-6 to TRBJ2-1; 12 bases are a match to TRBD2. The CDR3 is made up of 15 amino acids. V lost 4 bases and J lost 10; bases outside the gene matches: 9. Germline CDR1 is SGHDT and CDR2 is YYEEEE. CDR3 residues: CASSPRLAGEGEQFF. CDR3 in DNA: TGTGCCAGCAGCCCAAGACTAGCGGGAGAGGGGGAGCAGTTCTTC.

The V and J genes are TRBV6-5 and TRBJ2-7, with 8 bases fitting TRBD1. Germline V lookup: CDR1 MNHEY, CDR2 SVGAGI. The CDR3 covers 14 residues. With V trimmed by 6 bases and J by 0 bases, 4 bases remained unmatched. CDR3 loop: CASSKGQVSYEQYF. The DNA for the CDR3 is TGTGCCAGCAGCAAGGGACAGGTCTCCTACGAGCAGTACTTC.